This record looks at one TCR beta chain sequence and its context. PCR used 60 Vbeta primers and 13 Jbeta primers. This table comes from immunoSEQ multiplex PCR, and its TCRdb copy is limited to in-frame clones, with some not included. The repertoire has approximately 110,000 clones, roughly four fifths of them found once; the top ten carry roughly 13%. The V end lost 4 bases, the J end lost 0 bases, and 13 bases lay between the germline ends. This CDR3 is 15 amino acids long. From germline, CDR1 is SGHRS and CDR2 YFSETQ. This sample was included in a study of cytomegalovirus exposure and HLA in healthy donors.

The specimen sequenced was PBMCs. The V and J genes are TRBV5-1 and TRBJ1-2; tentative D call: TRBD1 (5 bases). The TCR sequence derives from a woman aged 60 to 75 in good health and CMV-seropositive. The CDR3 loop reads CASSPLGGTNYGYTF. As DNA, the CDR3 is TGCGCCAGCAGCCCCCTCGGGGGAACTAACTATGGCTACACCTTC.